These T cell receptor beta chains were read from a single sample in a study of blood T cell repertoires in COVID-19. Libraries were prepared by immunoSEQ multiplex PCR; TCRdb keeps only in-frame clonotypes and omits some of them. The sample lists 85,000 to 100,000 clones; approximately 83% were seen once. Sequencing used peripheral blood. These receptors all come from a man aged 60-69 years with acute or convalescent COVID-19. Both conserved end residues are part of each CDR3. A D gene is named only where the DNA matches it firmly.

j_gene | v_gene | d_gene | CDR3aa
TRBJ2-7 | TRBV7-2 | TRBD1 | CASSLAPGQGWNEQYF
TRBJ1-3 | TRBV29-1 | . | CSVNKGLGNTIYF
TRBJ2-6 | TRBV18 | . | CASSPFLETVGSGANVLTF
TRBJ2-1 | TRBV5-1 | . | CASSLFADAQFF
TRBJ1-4 | TRBV27 | . | CASSLSRGDEKLFF
TRBJ1-1 | TRBV12-5 | . | CASGAGTNTEAFF
TRBJ2-3 | TRBV6-2/TRBV6-3 | TRBD2 | CASSNGLAGITDTQYF
TRBJ2-3 | TRBV10-3 | . | CAISESRGGLRDTQYF
TRBJ2-1 | TRBV7-2 | . | CASSLVAGSYNEQFF
TRBJ2-7 | TRBV9 | . | CASTPGELPIYEQYF
TRBJ2-3 | TRBV29-1 | . | CSIRLSTDTQYF
TRBJ1-1 | TRBV29-1 | TRBD1 | CSVSDRSNTEAFF
TRBJ1-1 | TRBV12-3/TRBV12-4 | . | CASTQGSGTEAFF
TRBJ2-5 | TRBV4-1 | TRBD2 | CASSQEPGLAGSHRETQYF
TRBJ2-1 | TRBV10-2 | TRBD2 | CASSITSGGAHEQFF
TRBJ2-7 | TRBV9 | . | CASSVGLATYEQYF
TRBJ1-6 | TRBV7-2 | . | CASSPLAGASSYNSPLHF
TRBJ2-5 | TRBV25-1 | . | CASSEWEGARRETQYF
TRBJ2-3 | TRBV11-1 | TRBD1 | CASSPRTGVNTQYF
TRBJ1-2 | TRBV30 | TRBD1 | CAWTGGNYGYTF
TRBJ2-1 | TRBV30 | TRBD2 | CAWSAIGTSGRRRKFF
TRBJ1-5 | TRBV6-5 | . | CASSYSAKQPQHF
TRBJ1-2 | TRBV3-1/TRBV3-2 | . | CASSQLSQRGYTF
TRBJ2-5 | TRBV6-5 | . | CASSPWGYLETQYF
TRBJ1-2 | TRBV20-1 | . | CSASPIQGGYTF
TRBJ1-5 | TRBV19 | TRBD1 | CASSNTGGRQPQHF
TRBJ1-2 | TRBV19 | . | CASSIGATLWGYTF
TRBJ1-1 | TRBV7-9 | . | CASSSAGTLNTEAFF
TRBJ1-1 | TRBV19 | . | CAIYSRTNTEAFF
TRBJ1-5 | TRBV2 | . | CASSEVVGQPQHF
TRBJ1-1 | TRBV19 | TRBD1 | CASSISGDRRTEAFF
TRBJ2-5 | TRBV11-3 | TRBD2 | CASSPGRIASGGETQYF
TRBJ1-5 | TRBV2 | TRBD1 | CASTPGGNQPQHF
TRBJ2-1 | TRBV6-1 | . | CASSDIWGGLYNEQFF
TRBJ1-5 | TRBV15 | . | CATSRDLGSGQPQHF
TRBJ2-2 | TRBV5-1 | TRBD2 | CASSLASGDPANTGELFF
TRBJ2-1 | TRBV6-5 | TRBD1 | CASRPGQGNNEQFF
TRBJ2-5 | TRBV30 | . | CAWMAGASETQYF
TRBJ1-5 | TRBV5-8 | TRBD1 | CASSLEDRSNQPQHF
TRBJ1-6 | TRBV5-1 | TRBD1 | CASSLGQEVNSPLHF
TRBJ1-3 | TRBV7-2 | . | CASSLTFADISGNTIYF
TRBJ2-3 | TRBV18 | . | CASSPSAGSDTQYF
TRBJ1-3 | TRBV19 | TRBD1 | CASSPGQGFGNTIYF
TRBJ2-7 | TRBV4-1 | . | CASSYGYSYEQYF
TRBJ2-1 | TRBV2 | . | CASSALRGASYNEQFF
TRBJ2-3 | TRBV5-1 | TRBD2 | CASSLGLAGGLGDTQYF
TRBJ2-1 | TRBV24-1 | TRBD2 | CATSDFASGTNNEQFF
TRBJ2-3 | TRBV7-2 | . | CASRQLAQVTDTQYF
TRBJ2-5 | TRBV6-6 | . | CASSPPGNQETQYF
TRBJ1-6 | TRBV18 | . | CASSLSEASNSPLHF
TRBJ2-2 | TRBV5-6 | TRBD1 | CASSFGQGVGELFF
TRBJ2-7 | TRBV3-1/TRBV3-2 | . | CASSQDAGSYEQYF
TRBJ2-1 | TRBV5-1 | TRBD2 | CASSSAPREAYNEQFF
TRBJ2-7 | TRBV14 | . | CASSQDSREQYF